These 28 T cell receptor beta chains originate from one sample sequenced in a study of beta chain features in type 1 diabetes. cDNA synthesis used the whole RNA isolate, giving expressed TCRB sequences. This table comes from immunoSEQ multiplex PCR, and its TCRdb copy is limited to in-frame clones, with some not included. The sample holds a few hundred thousand clones; about a tenth are singletons and the top ten take over 1%. The specimen was central memory CD4+ T cells from blood. These receptors came from a man aged 18 to 30 in good health.

The V and J genes are TRBV6-1 and TRBJ2-5; D unclear. Trimming took 2 bases from V and 2 from J, leaving 12 bases between them. The CDR3 loop spans 15 amino acids. In germline, CDR1 is MNHNS, CDR2 SASEGT. CDR3 bases: TGTGCCAGCAGTGAATTTGTTAGGGAACAAGAGACCCAGTACTTC. Protein: CASSEFVREQETQYF.

The chain carries TRBV29-1 and TRBJ2-5, with 9 positions matching TRBD1. Losses at the gene ends were 4 bases for V and 5 bases for J; bases not matched to a gene: 8. CDR1 and CDR2 (germline): SQVTM, ANQGSEA. The CDR3 length is 14 residues. Written as DNA, the CDR3 is TGCAGCGTTGGGGGGACAGGGATTTTGGAGACCCAGTACTTC. It translates to CSVGGTGILETQYF.

This clone was counted only a few times. This CDR3 is also generated by other DNA sequences in the sample. V usage is TRBV7-6 and J usage is TRBJ2-1; a weak D match, TRBD2 (5 bases). The ends were cut back, 5 bases at V and 1 base at J, with 12 bases in the middle. This CDR3 has 15 amino acids. In germline, CDR1 is SGHVS, CDR2 FNYEAQ. CDR3 nucleotides: TGTGCCAGCAGCCCCCAAGGGAGTTCCTACAATGAGCAGTTCTTC. It translates to CASSPQGSSYNEQFF. The complete variable domain, with remaining parts taken from reference TRBV7-6 and TRBJ2-1, reads GAGVSQSPRYKVTKRGQDVALRCDPISGHVSLYWYRQALGQGPEFLTYFNYEAQQDKSGLPNDRFSAERPEGSISTLTIQRTEQRDSAMYRCASSPQGSSYNEQFFGPGTRLTVL.

With regard to this clone: This probably arose from a read error, given a far larger clone one base away. The V and J genes are TRBV7-2 and TRBJ2-7, with TRBD2 matching over 9 bases. The V segment lost 1 base and the J segment 3 bases; nucleotides outside the gene matches: 13. CDR3 length: 18 residues. Germline loops: CDR1 SGHTA, CDR2 FQGNSA. The DNA for the CDR3 is TGTGCCAGCAGCTTAGGGTCTAGCGGGATAACCCCCAACTACGAGCAGTACTTC. Its protein is CASSLGSSGITPNYEQYF.

The chain combines TRBV27 with TRBJ1-4; the D gene is possibly TRBD1 (5 bases). There are 15 residues in the CDR3. Looked up from germline, CDR1 is MNHEY and CDR2 is SMNVEV (reference sequence). Trimming removed 5 bases at V and 4 bases at J, with 14 bases between. CDR3 sequence: CASSPHDSFNEKLFF. CDR3 DNA sequence: TGTGCCAGCAGTCCGCACGACAGCTTTAATGAAAAACTGTTTTTT.

The chain carries TRBV7-8 and TRBJ2-7; tentatively, D is TRBD2 (5 bases). This CDR3 is 15 amino acids long. Trimming stripped 2 bases from V and 0 bases from J, with 11 bases between. Per the germline V gene, CDR1 is SGHVS and CDR2 is FQNEAQ. The CDR3: CASSLYSSTSYEQYF. The DNA of the CDR3 is TGTGCCAGCAGCTTATACTCTAGCACCTCCTACGAGCAGTACTTC.

The table lists this clone with a count of one. The rearrangement joins TRBV29-1 to TRBJ1-1; 8 bases map to TRBD1. J lost 2 bases, V lost 7 bases, and 6 bases had no gene match. In germline, CDR1 is SQVTM, CDR2 ANQGSEA. CDR3 size: 13 residues. The CDR3 loop is CSGRGQDNTEAFF. CDR3 nucleotides: TGCAGCGGGCGGGGACAGGACAACACTGAAGCTTTCTTT.

This chain connects TRBV29-1 to TRBJ2-5, with 12 positions matching TRBD2. The CDR3 consists of 14 residues. Unmatched junction bases numbered 5, after V lost 4 bases and J lost 5 bases. Germline-derived CDR1 and CDR2 are SQVTM and ANQGSEA. CDR3 bases: TGCAGCGTTGGAACTAGCGGGAGGTGGGAGACCCAGTACTTC. Translated: CSVGTSGRWETQYF.

V usage is TRBV5-4 and J usage is TRBJ2-1; 11 bases are a match to TRBD2. Per germline, CDR1 SGHNT and CDR2 YYREEE (reference sequence). The CDR3 covers 16 residues. V lost 0 bases to trimming and J lost 5 bases; unmatched junction nucleotides: 4. The CDR3 DNA follows: TGTGCCAGCAGCTTGGGGCTAGCGGGAGGTGACAATGAGCAGTTCTTC. Protein product: CASSLGLAGGDNEQFF.

This chain joins TRBV11-2 and TRBJ2-7; 9 nucleotides align to TRBD2. V lost 1 base, J lost 4 bases, and 11 bases stayed unmatched. CDR3 length: 17 residues. Germline CDR1 SGHAT, CDR2 FQNNGV. As DNA, the CDR3 is TGTGCCAGCAGCTTAGGCGCGGCGGGAGGGCCATGGTACGAGCAGTACTTC. It codes for CASSLGAAGGPWYEQYF. Variable domain in full (rest from reference TRBV11-2 and TRBJ2-7): EAGVAQSPRYKIIEKRQSVAFWCNPISGHATLYWYQQILGQGPKLLIQFQNNGVVDDSQLPKDRFSAERLKGVDSTLKIQPAKLEDSAVYLCASSLGAAGGPWYEQYFGPGTRLTVT.

About this clone itself: Additional DNA sequences in this sample encode the identical CDR3. This chain connects TRBV7-2 to TRBJ2-5; no definite D call. CDR1 and CDR2 (germline): SGHTA, FQGNSA. The CDR3 is 14 residues long. V was clipped by 0 bases and J by 2 bases, with 7 bases between them. This chain's CDR3 is CASSLARSQETQYF. The CDR3 DNA reads as TGTGCCAGCAGCTTAGCGCGTTCACAAGAGACCCAGTACTTC.

This clone appeared a few times. The chain carries TRBV29-1 and TRBJ2-1; maybe TRBD1 (6 bases). This CDR3 spans 13 amino acids. Germline values: CDR1 SQVTM, CDR2 ANQGSEA. Trimming left V 2 bases short and J 4 bases short, with 9 bases between. The CDR3 loop reads CSVEKDRYNEQFF. The DNA for the CDR3 is TGCAGCGTTGAAAAGGACAGATACAATGAGCAGTTCTTC.

Ten or more counts support this clone. The chain is built from TRBV5-4 and TRBJ2-1; 7 bases are a match to TRBD2. This CDR3 spans 16 amino acids. Germline loops: CDR1 SGHNT, CDR2 YYREEE (reference sequence). The V segment lost 6 bases and the J segment 5 bases; nucleotides outside the gene matches: 14. CDR3 coding DNA: TGTGCCAGCACCGCGTTGGTTCCCGCGGGAGACAATGAGCAGTTCTTC. Encoded protein: CASTALVPAGDNEQFF.

This clone was observed a handful of times. The gene calls are TRBV11-3 and TRBJ2-1; 9 bases line up with TRBD2. The CDR3 loop spans 13 amino acids. Germline V gene sequence: CDR1 SGHNT, CDR2 YENEEA. J was trimmed by 9 bases and V by 5 bases; bases with no gene match: 5. CDR3 DNA sequence: TGTGCCAGCAGCCCAAGGCGGGAGGGTGAGCAGTTCTTC. It specifies CASSPRREGEQFF.

The chain carries TRBV7-2 and TRBJ2-1; TRBD1 is a possible D gene (6 bases). Trimming left V 5 bases short and J 5 bases short, with 16 bases between. The CDR3 contains 15 residues. Germline CDR1 and CDR2: SGHTA and FQGNSA. The CDR3 here is CASSPDRTDHNEQFF. DNA of the CDR3: TGTGCCAGCAGCCCGGACAGAACCGACCACAATGAGCAGTTCTTC. Filled out from reference TRBV7-2 and TRBJ2-1, the complete variable domain reads GAGVSQSPSNKVTEKGKDVELRCDPISGHTALYWYRQSLGQGLEFLIYFQGNSAPDKSGLPSDRFSAERTGGSVSTLTIQRTQQEDSAVYLCASSPDRTDHNEQFFGPGTRLTVL.

The chain employs TRBV6-5 and TRBJ2-7; 9 positions match TRBD2. J gave up 3 bases and V 4 bases, and 7 bases lay outside the gene matches. CDR3 length equals 15 residues. CDR1 is MNHEY, CDR2 SVGAGI, per germline. CDR3 sequence reads: CASSSGAGGDYEQYF. The CDR3 region has the DNA TGTGCCAGCAGTTCGGGCGCGGGAGGGGACTACGAGCAGTACTTC.

The rearrangement joins TRBV4-2 to TRBJ2-1; D may be TRBD2 (5 bases). This CDR3 has 17 residues. Trimming left V 0 bases short and J 0 bases short, with 12 bases between. The germline V gene has CDR1 LGHNA and CDR2 YNFKEQ. Here the CDR3 reads CASSQEGIATSYNEQFF. DNA for the CDR3: TGTGCCAGCAGCCAAGAAGGAATAGCGACCTCCTACAATGAGCAGTTCTTC.

The chain couples TRBV25-1 to TRBJ2-2; D is uncertain. The germline CDR1 and CDR2 sequences are MGHDK and SYGVNS. This CDR3 contains 15 residues. Between the trimmed V and J ends, which lost 0 bases and 6 bases, there was a span of 11 bases. This CDR3 is CASSEYSSGSGELFF. In DNA, the CDR3 is TGTGCCAGCAGTGAATATAGTTCCGGATCCGGGGAGCTGTTTTTT.

The rearrangement links TRBV2 to TRBJ1-4, with a possible D match to TRBD1 (5 bases). Germline loops: CDR1 SNHLY, CDR2 FYNNEI. This CDR3 region has 14 residues. The ends were cut back, 8 bases at V and 8 bases at J, with 18 bases in the middle. CDR3 sequence: CASGAGGSGEKLFF. CDR3 nucleotides: TGTGCCAGCGGAGCGGGGGGTTCGGGGGAAAAACTGTTTTTT.

This chain uses TRBV28 with TRBJ2-7; 9 bases are shared with TRBD2. The V gene end was trimmed by 10 bases and the J gene end by 3 bases; junction bases not matched to a gene: 7. This CDR3 contains 13 residues. Germline CDR1 and CDR2: MDHEN and SYDVKM. The CDR3 is CATTGTSYYEQYF. CDR3 bases: TGTGCCACCACCGGGACTAGCTACTACGAGCAGTACTTC.

This clone has more than one count but fewer than ten. The V gene is TRBV18, the J gene TRBJ2-1; TRBD2 agrees at 7 bases. Losses at the gene ends were 3 bases for V and 5 bases for J; bases not matched to a gene: 4. CDR3 length equals 14 residues. CDR1 is KGHSH, CDR2 LQKENI, per germline. CDR3 DNA sequence: TGTGCCAGCTCACCTTCGACTAGCAACAATGAGCAGTTCTTC. Residues: CASSPSTSNNEQFF.

This clone was recorded a few times. The genes are TRBV30 and TRBJ2-1; 7 bases map to TRBD2. V lost 1 base and J lost 4; bases outside the gene matches: 7. Germline V gene lookup returns CDR1 GTSNPN and CDR2 SVGIG (reference sequence). The CDR3 is made up of 15 amino acids. The CDR3 DNA follows: TGTGCCTGGAGTGGGTCGGGAGCGGGGTACAATGAGCAGTTCTTC. Translated, it gives CAWSGSGAGYNEQFF.

The V call is TRBV19, the J call TRBJ2-7; 12 bases map to TRBD2. The CDR3 length is 14 residues. J was trimmed by 3 bases and V by 9 bases; bases with no gene match: 6. The germline V gene encodes CDR1 LNHDA and CDR2 SQIVND (reference sequence). The CDR3 is CARTSGRDCYEQYF. CDR3 sequence (DNA): TGTGCCAGGACTAGCGGGAGAGATTGCTACGAGCAGTACTTC. Looking up the rest from reference TRBV19 and TRBJ2-7 gives the full variable domain: DGGITQSPKYLFRKEGQNVTLSCEQNLNHDAMYWYRQDPGQGLRLIYYSQIVNDFQKGDIAEGYSVSREKKESFPLTVTSAQKNPTAFYLCARTSGRDCYEQYFGPGTRLTVT.

This clone was seen at least ten times. The V and J genes are TRBV29-1 and TRBJ1-1; TRBD1 matches 9 bases. This CDR3 has 13 residues. Trimming cost V 4 bases and J 3 bases; bases outside gene matches: 3. CDR1 is SQVTM and CDR2 is ANQGSEA in the germline V gene. The CDR3 region is CSVGTGAHTEAFF. The CDR3 DNA sequence: TGCAGCGTTGGGACAGGGGCCCACACTGAAGCTTTCTTT.

This clone has just a few counts. The chain joins TRBV25-1 to TRBJ2-1; 7 bases are a match to TRBD2. This CDR3 is 17 amino acids long. Germline V CDR1 and CDR2: MGHDK, SYGVNS. Trimming at V came to 2 bases and at J to 4 bases, leaving 11 bases not matched to a gene. This CDR3 is CASSEGSSGYRYNEQFF. Written as DNA, the CDR3 is TGTGCCAGCAGTGAAGGATCTAGCGGATACCGTTACAATGAGCAGTTCTTC. Variable domain in full (rest from reference TRBV25-1 and TRBJ2-1): EADIYQTPRYLVIGTGKKITLECSQTMGHDKMYWYQQDPGMELHLIHYSYGVNSTEKGDLSSESTVSRIRTEHFPLTLESARPSHTSQYLCASSEGSSGYRYNEQFFGPGTRLTVL.

The gene calls are TRBV25-1 and TRBJ2-2; D unresolved. V gave up 7 bases and J gave up 8 bases, with 17 bases separating them. Germline V gene lookup returns CDR1 MGHDK and CDR2 SYGVNS. CDR3 length: 14 residues. The CDR3 protein is CASTPGPGQGELFF. The CDR3 DNA reads TGTGCCAGCACCCCCGGTCCCGGGCAGGGGGAGCTGTTTTTT.

V gene TRBV7-8 combines with J gene TRBJ2-7, with 8 bases that match TRBD1. V lost 0 bases, J lost 6 bases, and 10 bases stayed unmatched. There are 16 residues in the CDR3. Germline CDR1 reads SGHVS; CDR2 reads FQNEAQ. The CDR3 DNA is TGTGCCAGCAGCTTAGCGAGGAAACAGGGGGTAGGCGAGCAGTACTTC. This gives the protein CASSLARKQGVGEQYF.

Regarding this clone: Other DNA sequences in the sample encode the same CDR3. This chain joins TRBV9 and TRBJ2-3; 12 positions agree with TRBD2. From germline, CDR1 is SGDLS and CDR2 YYNGEE. This CDR3 comprises 15 residues. V trimming: 3 bases; J trimming: 5 bases; junction bases outside the gene matches: 4. CDR3 protein: CASSATSGRGDTQYF. In DNA, the CDR3 is TGTGCCAGCAGCGCGACTAGCGGGAGAGGAGATACGCAGTATTTT.